This T cell receptor beta chain came from a study of CD8 T cells in ankylosing spondylitis. Regarding the study as a whole: Ankylosing spondylitis blood seemed to carry a telltale TCR beta motif made of fewer than ten highly homologous variants. Reportedly, matched ankylosing spondylitis synovial fluid was significantly enriched for disease-linked clones.

There are many counts of this clonotype. The antigen is unknown. MiXCR, applied by TCRdb to the 5' RACE reads, yields one record per CDR3 protein. The sample consists of approximately 25,000 distinct CDR3 sequences, less than 20% of them appearing once. The CDR3 loop spans 16 amino acids. V shed 0 bases, J shed 0 bases, and the junction held 4 bases outside the gene matches. Per germline, CDR1 DFQATT and CDR2 SNEGSKA (reference sequence). This TCR was sampled from a male donor with ankylosing spondylitis or in good health (not recorded which). Sequenced material: blood. The rearrangement joins TRBV20-1 to TRBJ2-2; 7 bases fit TRBD1. For the CDR3, the DNA is TGCAGTGCTAGAGACTGGACAGGTGCGAACACCGGGGAGCTGTTTTTT. This codes for CSARDWTGANTGELFF.